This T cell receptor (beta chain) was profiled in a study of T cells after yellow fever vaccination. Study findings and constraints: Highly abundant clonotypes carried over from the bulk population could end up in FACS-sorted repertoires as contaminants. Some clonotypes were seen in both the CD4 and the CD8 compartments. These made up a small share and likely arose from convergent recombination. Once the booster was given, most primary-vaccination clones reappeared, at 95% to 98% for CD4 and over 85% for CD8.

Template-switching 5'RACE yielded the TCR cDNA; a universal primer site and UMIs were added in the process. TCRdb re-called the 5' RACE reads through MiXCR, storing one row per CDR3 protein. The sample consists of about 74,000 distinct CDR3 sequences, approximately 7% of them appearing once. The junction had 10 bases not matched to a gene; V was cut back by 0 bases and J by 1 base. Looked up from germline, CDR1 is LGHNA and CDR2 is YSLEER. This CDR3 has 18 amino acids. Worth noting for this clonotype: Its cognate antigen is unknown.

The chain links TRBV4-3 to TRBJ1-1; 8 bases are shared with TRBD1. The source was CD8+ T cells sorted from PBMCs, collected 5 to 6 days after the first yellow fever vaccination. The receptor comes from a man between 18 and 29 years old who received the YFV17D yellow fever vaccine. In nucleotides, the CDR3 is TGCGCCAGCAGCCAAGATGGTGGGCAGGGGGCGAGGAACACTGAAGCTTTCTTT. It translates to CASSQDGGQGARNTEAFF.